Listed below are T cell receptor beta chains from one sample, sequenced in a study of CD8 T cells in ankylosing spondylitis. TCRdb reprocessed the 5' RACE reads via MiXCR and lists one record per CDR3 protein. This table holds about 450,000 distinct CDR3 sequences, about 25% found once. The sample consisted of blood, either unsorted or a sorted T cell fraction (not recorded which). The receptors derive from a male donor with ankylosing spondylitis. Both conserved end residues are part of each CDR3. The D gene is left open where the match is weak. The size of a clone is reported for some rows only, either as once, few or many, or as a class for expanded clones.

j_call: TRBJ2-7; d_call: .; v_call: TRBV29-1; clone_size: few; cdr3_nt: TGCAGCGTTTCTGGCGGCTTCTCCTACGAGCAGTACTTC; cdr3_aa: CSVSGGFSYEQYF
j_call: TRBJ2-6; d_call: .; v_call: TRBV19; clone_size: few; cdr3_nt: TGTGCCAGTAGTACGGGAAAGAGCGGGGCCAACGTCCTGACTTTC; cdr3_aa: CASSTGKSGANVLTF
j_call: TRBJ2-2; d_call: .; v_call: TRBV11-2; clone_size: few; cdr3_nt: TGTGCCACCGGGAGCTTTCTAGGTACCGGGGAGCTGTTTTTT; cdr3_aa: CATGSFLGTGELFF
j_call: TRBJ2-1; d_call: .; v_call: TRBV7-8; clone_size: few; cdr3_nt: TGTGCCAGCAGCAGGACGGCTGAGCAGTTCTTC; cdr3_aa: CASSRTAEQFF
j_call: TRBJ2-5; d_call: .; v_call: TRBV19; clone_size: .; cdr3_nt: TGTGCCAGTCTCTCCATCGACGGGGCTGGAGAGACCCAGTACTTC; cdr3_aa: CASLSIDGAGETQYF
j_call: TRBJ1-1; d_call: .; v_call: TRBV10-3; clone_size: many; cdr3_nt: TGTGCCATCAGTGTGGACTCGGGCACTGAAGCTTTCTTT; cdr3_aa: CAISVDSGTEAFF
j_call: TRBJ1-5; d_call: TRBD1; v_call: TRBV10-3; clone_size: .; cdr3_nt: TGTGCCATCAGTGAGTACAGGGGGGATAGCAATCAGCCCCAGCATTTT; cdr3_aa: CAISEYRGDSNQPQHF
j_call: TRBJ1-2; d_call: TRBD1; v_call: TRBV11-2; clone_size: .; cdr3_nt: TGTGCCAGCAGCCCCAGTACCTACGTGGGGGGCCCAGGGGGCTACTCGGGTGGCTACACCTTC; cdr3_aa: CASSPSTYVGGPGGYSGGYTF
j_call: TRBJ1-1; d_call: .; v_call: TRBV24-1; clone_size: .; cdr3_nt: TGTGCCACCAGTGATTCTGGACCGAACACTGAAGCTTTCTTT; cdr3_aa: CATSDSGPNTEAFF
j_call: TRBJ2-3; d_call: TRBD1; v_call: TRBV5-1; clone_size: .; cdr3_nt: TGCGCCAGCAGCTCCTTTGACAGGGGTCCAGATACGCAGTATTTT; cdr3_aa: CASSSFDRGPDTQYF
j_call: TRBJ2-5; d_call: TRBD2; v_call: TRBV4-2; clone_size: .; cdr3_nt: TGTGCCAGCAACCGAGCGGGAGTGGATGAGACCCAGTACTTC; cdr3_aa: CASNRAGVDETQYF
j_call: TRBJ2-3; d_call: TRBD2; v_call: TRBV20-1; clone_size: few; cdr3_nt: TGCAGTGCTAGTGAGCCTAGCGGGAGTCAATATTTT; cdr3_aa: CSASEPSGSQYF
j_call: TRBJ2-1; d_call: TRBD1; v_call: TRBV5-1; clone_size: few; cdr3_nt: TGCGCCAGCAGCTCGAACAGGGGTGAGCAGTTCTTC; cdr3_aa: CASSSNRGEQFF
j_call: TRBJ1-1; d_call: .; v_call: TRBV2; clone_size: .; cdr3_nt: TGTGCCAGCAGTACTATCTCGAACACTGAAGCTTTCTTT; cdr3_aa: CASSTISNTEAFF
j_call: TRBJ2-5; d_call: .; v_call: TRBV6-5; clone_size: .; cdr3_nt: TGTGCCAGCAGTTACTCGACCGGGGAGACCCAGTACTTC; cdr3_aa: CASSYSTGETQYF
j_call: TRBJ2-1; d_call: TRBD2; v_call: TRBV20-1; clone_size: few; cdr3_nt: TGCAGTGCTAGGAAGCCGACCGGGACTAGCGGGAGAGGGAATGAGCAGTTCTTC; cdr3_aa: CSARKPTGTSGRGNEQFF
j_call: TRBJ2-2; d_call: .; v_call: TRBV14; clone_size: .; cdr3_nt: TGTGCCAGCAGCCAAGATCCACCCGAGACCATTAACACCGGGGAGCTGTTTTTT; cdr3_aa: CASSQDPPETINTGELFF
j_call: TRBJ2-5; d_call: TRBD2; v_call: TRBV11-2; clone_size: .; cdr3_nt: TGTGCCAGCAGCTTAGACGGGACTAGCAGATCGGAGACCCAGTACTTC; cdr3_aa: CASSLDGTSRSETQYF
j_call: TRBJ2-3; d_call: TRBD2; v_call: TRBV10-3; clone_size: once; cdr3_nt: TGTGCCATCAGTTTGGGACTAGCGGATACAGATACGCAGTATTTT; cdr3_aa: CAISLGLADTDTQYF
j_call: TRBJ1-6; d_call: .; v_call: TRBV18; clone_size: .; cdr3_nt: TGTGCCAGCTCACCAGTAGCCTCGGGAGGGGATTCACCCCTCCACTTT; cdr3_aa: CASSPVASGGDSPLHF
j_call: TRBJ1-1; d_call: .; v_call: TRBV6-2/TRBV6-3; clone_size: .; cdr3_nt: TGTGCCAGCAGTTACGCGGCCCTTGAAGCTTTCTTT; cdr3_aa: CASSYAALEAFF
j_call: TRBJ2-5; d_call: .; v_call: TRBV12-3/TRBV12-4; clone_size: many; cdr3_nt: TGTGCCAGCAGTTTAGGCGATGCGGGACGGGAGGAGACCCAGTACTTC; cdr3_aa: CASSLGDAGREETQYF
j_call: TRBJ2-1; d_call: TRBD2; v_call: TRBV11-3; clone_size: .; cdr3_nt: TGTGCCAGCAGCCCGGGGCTAGCGGGAATCAACAATGAGCAGTTCTTC; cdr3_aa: CASSPGLAGINNEQFF
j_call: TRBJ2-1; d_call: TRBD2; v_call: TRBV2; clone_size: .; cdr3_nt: TGTGCCAGCAGTAATAGCGGGAGTGAGCAGTTCTTC; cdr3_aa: CASSNSGSEQFF
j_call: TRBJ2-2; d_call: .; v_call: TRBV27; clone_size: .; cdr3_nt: TGTGCCAGCAGTTTAAACGGGGGCAAGTCCCACGGGGAGCTGTTTTTT; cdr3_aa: CASSLNGGKSHGELFF
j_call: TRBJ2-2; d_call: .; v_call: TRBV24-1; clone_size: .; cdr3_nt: TGTGCCACCAGTGACGTCGTTGGGGCGGGAACCGGGGAGCTGTTTTTT; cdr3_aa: CATSDVVGAGTGELFF
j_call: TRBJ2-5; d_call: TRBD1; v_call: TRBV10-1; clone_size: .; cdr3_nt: TGCGCCAGCAGTGGGACAGGGGGCAAAGGGGGCCTACAAGAGACCCAGTACTTC; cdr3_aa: CASSGTGGKGGLQETQYF
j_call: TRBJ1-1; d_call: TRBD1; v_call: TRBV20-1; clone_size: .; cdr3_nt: TGCAGTGCTACAGCCAGGGGGCGACGGATGAACACTGAAGCTTTCTTT; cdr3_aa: CSATARGRRMNTEAFF
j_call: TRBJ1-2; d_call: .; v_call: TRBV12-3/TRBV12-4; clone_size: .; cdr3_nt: TGTGCCAGCATTCGTGCTGGGTGGGCTAACTATGGCTACACCTTC; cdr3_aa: CASIRAGWANYGYTF
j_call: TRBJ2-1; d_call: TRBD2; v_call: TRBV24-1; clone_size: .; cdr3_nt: TGTGCCACCAGTGGACCGGGACAGGGACCTTTTTCGACTAGCGGGGGACGTGAGCAGTTCTTC; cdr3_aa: CATSGPGQGPFSTSGGREQFF
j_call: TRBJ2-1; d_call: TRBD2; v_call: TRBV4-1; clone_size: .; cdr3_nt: TGCGCCAGCAGCCAAGCCGGCGGGAGTTCCTACAATGAGCAGTTCTTC; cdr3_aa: CASSQAGGSSYNEQFF
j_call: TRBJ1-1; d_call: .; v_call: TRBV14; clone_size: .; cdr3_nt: TGTGCCAGCAGCCAAGGGGTGGCGAACACTGAAGCTTTCTTT; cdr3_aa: CASSQGVANTEAFF
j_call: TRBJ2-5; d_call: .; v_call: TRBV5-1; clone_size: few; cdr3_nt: TGCGCCAGCAGCTTACAGCCCGGGACGGAGACCCAGTACTTC; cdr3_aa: CASSLQPGTETQYF
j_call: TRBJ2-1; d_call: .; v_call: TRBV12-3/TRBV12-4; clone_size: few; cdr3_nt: TGTGCCAGCAGTTCCTCGGGAACCCTCAATGAGCAGTTCTTC; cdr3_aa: CASSSSGTLNEQFF
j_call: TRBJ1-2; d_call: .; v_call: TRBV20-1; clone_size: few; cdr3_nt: TGCAAGATCTGGGGTGGAGTCTATGGCTACACCTTC; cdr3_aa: CKIWGGVYGYTF
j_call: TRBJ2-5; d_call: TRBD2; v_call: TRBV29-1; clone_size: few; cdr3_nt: TGCAGCGCCCCTATAGCGGGAGGCGGGGAGACCCAGTACTTC; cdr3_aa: CSAPIAGGGETQYF
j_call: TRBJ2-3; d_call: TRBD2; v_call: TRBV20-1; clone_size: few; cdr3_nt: TGCAGTGCCCCGGGACTAGCGGTCACAGATACGCAGTATTTT; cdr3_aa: CSAPGLAVTDTQYF
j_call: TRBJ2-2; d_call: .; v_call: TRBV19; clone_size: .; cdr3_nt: TGTGCCAGTAGTTCGGACCTAGCCAAGGGGGAGCTGTTTTTT; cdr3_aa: CASSSDLAKGELFF
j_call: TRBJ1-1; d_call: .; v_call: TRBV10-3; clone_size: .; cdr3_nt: TGTGCCATCACTCTAGACAGAGAGAACACTGAAGCTTTCTTT; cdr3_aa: CAITLDRENTEAFF
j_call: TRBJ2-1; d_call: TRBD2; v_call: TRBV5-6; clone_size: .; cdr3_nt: TGTGCCAGCAGCTCAACTAGCGCGGGTTACAATGAGCAGTTCTTC; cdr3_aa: CASSSTSAGYNEQFF
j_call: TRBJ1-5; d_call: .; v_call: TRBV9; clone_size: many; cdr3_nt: TGTGCCAGCAGCGAGGGTTCCAACCAGCCCCAGCATTTT; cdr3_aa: CASSEGSNQPQHF
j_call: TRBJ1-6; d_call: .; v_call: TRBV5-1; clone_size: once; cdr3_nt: TGCGCCAGCAGCGTCTCAGATTCACCCCTCCACTTT; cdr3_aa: CASSVSDSPLHF
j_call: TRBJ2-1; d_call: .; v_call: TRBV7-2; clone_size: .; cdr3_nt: TGTGCCAGCAGCCCCAAATGGCGGAACTCCTACAATGAGCAGTTCTTC; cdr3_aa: CASSPKWRNSYNEQFF
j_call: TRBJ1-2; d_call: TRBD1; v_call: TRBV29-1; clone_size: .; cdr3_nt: TGCAGCGTTAGTACAGGGGAATGGGTCTATGGCTACACCTTC; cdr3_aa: CSVSTGEWVYGYTF
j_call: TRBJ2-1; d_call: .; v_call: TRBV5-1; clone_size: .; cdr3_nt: TGCGCCAGCAGCCCGGACCGGGAGCAGTTCTTC; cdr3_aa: CASSPDREQFF
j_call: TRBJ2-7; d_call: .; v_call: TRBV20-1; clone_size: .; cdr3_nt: TGCAGTGCTAGAGAAGGGTCGGCAGGCTCCTACGAGCAGTACTTC; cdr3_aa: CSAREGSAGSYEQYF
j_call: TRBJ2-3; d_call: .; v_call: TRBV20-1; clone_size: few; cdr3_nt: TGCAGTGCTAGAGTTCCAGGGGGGCGCCCCGGCACAGATACGCAGTATTTT; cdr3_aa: CSARVPGGRPGTDTQYF
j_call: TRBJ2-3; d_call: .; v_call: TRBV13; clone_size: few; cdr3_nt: TGTGCCAGCAGCCCAAGTCGGGCGGATACGCAGTATTTT; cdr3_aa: CASSPSRADTQYF
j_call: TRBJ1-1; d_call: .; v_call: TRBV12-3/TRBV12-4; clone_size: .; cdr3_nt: TGTGCCAGCAGCCGGAATATAGACACTGAAGCTTTCTTT; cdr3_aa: CASSRNIDTEAFF
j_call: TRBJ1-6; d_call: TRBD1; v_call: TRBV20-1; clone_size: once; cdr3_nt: TGCAGTGCTAGAGATCGACAGGGTAATTCACCCCTCCACTTT; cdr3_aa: CSARDRQGNSPLHF
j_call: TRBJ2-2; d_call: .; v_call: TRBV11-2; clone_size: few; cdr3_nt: TGTGCCAGCAGCCCGAGTGGAGGGAGAGTCTCCGGGGAGCTGTTTTTT; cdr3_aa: CASSPSGGRVSGELFF
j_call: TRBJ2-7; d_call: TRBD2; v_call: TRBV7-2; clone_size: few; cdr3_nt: TGTGCCAGCAGCTTAAGTAGACTAGCTGACGAGCAGTACTTC; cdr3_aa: CASSLSRLADEQYF
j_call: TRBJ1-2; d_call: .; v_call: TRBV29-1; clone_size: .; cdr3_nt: TGCAGCGTTGAAGACCCATATGGCTACACCTTC; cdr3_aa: CSVEDPYGYTF
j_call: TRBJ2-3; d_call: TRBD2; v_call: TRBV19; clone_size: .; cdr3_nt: TGTGCCAGTGGAACCGCGGGGGGGAGCACAGATACGCAGTATTTT; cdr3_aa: CASGTAGGSTDTQYF
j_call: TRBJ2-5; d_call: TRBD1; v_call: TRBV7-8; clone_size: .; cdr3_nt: TGTGCCAGCAGAATACAGGGGCCGGGAGAGACCCAGTACTTC; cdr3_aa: CASRIQGPGETQYF
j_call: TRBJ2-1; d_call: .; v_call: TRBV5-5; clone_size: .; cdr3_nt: TGTGCCAGCAGCCAGCCTGGGAAGGGGTACAATGAGCAGTTCTTC; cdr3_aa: CASSQPGKGYNEQFF
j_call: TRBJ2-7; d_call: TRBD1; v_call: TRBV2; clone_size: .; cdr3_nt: TGTGCCAGCGGTCGGGACAGGGACTACGAGCAGTACTTC; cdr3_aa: CASGRDRDYEQYF
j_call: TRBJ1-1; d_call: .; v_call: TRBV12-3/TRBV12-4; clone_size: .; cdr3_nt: TGTGCCAGCACTCAGGGTCTCGGGGACACTGAAGCTTTCTTT; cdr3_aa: CASTQGLGDTEAFF